This TCR beta chain was recovered during a study of blood T cell repertoires in COVID-19 (dated by TCRdb to the early 2020s). About the investigation overall: Samples covering the acute and convalescent phases of COVID-19 were provided by collaborators in the United States, Italy and Spain. HLA class I and class II types, where available, came from metadata supplied by the sample provider rather than from assay-based typing. The dataset comprised deeply sampled blood TCRbeta repertoires from subjects exposed to, actively infected with, or recovered from COVID-19. A freely available public database, intended as a resource for researchers studying the immune response to SARS-CoV-2, is where the repertoires were released. Samples came from the ongoing ImmuneRACE study (first 160 participants) plus 1,254 subjects from 6 global collaborators. The sample metadata nearly always contained a de-identified subject ID, COVID-19 status, age in years and sex. The material from the prospective study consisted of cDNA or gDNA derived from T cells, B-cell-depleted T cells, or PBMCs. What the research found in general, with its limitations: How much clinical and demographic metadata was included differed by source and by participant, and the metadata was provided uncurated.

The germline V gene encodes CDR1 WNHNN and CDR2 SYGVQD (reference sequence). The CDR3 runs 15 residues from the cysteine to the phenylalanine. Only CDR3 DNA is held: 45 bases, read in frame from base 1. The immunoSEQ Assay, a bias-controlled multiplex PCR, was used to amplify TCRbeta CDR3 regions from genomic DNA. In the source study's methods: Within the assay, amplification of reference gene primers was used to estimate how many nucleated cells each sample contained. To quantify the absolute abundance of each unique TCRbeta CDR3 rearrangement, sequence reads were collapsed and filtered. For each sample, productive Simpson clonality was calculated as the square root of Simpson's diversity index over productive rearrangements. TCRdb retrieved this table from immuneACCESS and kept in-frame rearrangements only. Not all clones are present; in checked studies, unresolved V genes account for under half, and no reason is known for the remainder. V and J calls and clone size are those listed in that table; D and trimming were worked out from the DNA. The sample data list about 160,000 clones, and around 86% of these were observed just once. 13% of the sample goes to the ten largest clones.

Another Seattle source contributed samples from volunteer blood donors who had recovered from COVID-19. Collaborating institutions collected whole blood in K2EDTA tubes following their own protocols. For TCRbeta analysis, collaborator samples were shipped as frozen whole blood, as isolated PBMCs, or as DNA extracted from either sample type. Comment on this clone: Its antigen remains unidentified. The junction differs from germline at one of its ends, possibly a read error.

The TCR originated in a man between 65 and 80 years old who had recovered from COVID-19. This receptor chain uses TRBV10-1 and TRBJ2-3; 9 bases in between match TRBD1. Sequencing used peripheral blood. In nucleotide form, the sequence is TGCGCCAGCAGCCCCGGGACAGGGAGCAGAGATACGCAGTATTTT. This sequence encodes CASSPGTGSRDTQYF.